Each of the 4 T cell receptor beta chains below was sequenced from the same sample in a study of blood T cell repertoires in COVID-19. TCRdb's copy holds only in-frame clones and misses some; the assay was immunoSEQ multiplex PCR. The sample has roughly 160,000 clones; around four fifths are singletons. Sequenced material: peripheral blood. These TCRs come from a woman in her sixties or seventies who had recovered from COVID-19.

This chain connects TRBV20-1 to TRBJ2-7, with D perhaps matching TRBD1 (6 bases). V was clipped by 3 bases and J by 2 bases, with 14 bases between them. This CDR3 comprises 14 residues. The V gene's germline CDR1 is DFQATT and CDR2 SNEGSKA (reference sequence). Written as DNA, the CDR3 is TGCAGTGCTAGTCTCCAGGGGTCTGCCTACGAGCAGTACTTC. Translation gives CSASLQGSAYEQYF.

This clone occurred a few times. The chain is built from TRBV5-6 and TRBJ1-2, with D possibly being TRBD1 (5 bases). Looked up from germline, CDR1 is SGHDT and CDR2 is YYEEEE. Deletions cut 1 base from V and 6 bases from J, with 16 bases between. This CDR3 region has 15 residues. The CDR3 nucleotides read TGTGCCAGCAGCTTGTTCTGGGGCCTAGGGGATGGCTACACCTTC. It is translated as CASSLFWGLGDGYTF. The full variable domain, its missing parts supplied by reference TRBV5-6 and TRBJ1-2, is DAGVTQSPTHLIKTRGQQVTLRCSPKSGHDTVSWYQQALGQGPQFIFQYYEEEERQRGNFPDRFSGHQFPNYSSELNVNALLLGDSALYLCASSLFWGLGDGYTFGSGTRLTVV.

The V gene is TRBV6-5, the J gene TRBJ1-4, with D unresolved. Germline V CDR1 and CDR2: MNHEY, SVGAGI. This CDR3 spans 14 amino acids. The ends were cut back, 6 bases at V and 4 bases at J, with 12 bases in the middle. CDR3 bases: TGTGCCAGCAGCCTACGGCGGGGTAATGAAAAACTGTTTTTT. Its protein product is CASSLRRGNEKLFF.

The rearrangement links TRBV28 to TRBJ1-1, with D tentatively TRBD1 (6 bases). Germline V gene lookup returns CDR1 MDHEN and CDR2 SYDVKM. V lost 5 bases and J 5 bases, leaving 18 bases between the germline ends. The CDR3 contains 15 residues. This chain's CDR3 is CASSPTLGGATEAFF. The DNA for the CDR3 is TGTGCCAGCAGTCCGACCCTGGGGGGGGCGACTGAAGCTTTCTTT.